This T cell receptor (beta chain) was recorded in a study of blood T cell repertoires in COVID-19. Turning to the study itself: Samples came from the United States, Italy and Spain, spanning acute and convalescent COVID-19.

TCRdb's copy holds only in-frame clones and misses some; the assay was immunoSEQ multiplex PCR. The table includes roughly 240,000 clones, 75% to 90% detected once. The CDR3 totals 13 residues. Germline values: CDR1 SGHRS, CDR2 YFSETQ. Trimming cost V 4 bases and J 4 bases, with 11 bases left between them. The receptor comes from a woman in her 30s who had recovered from COVID-19. V and J are TRBV5-1 and TRBJ1-2; D possibly corresponds to TRBD1 (6 bases). The sequenced material came from peripheral blood. The CDR3: CASSADSTYGYTF. The CDR3, as DNA: TGCGCCAGCAGCGCGGACAGTACCTATGGCTACACCTTC.